The clone carrying this T cell receptor beta chain occurred a few times. Its antigen is not identified. This CDR3 has 13 amino acids. CDR1 and CDR2 from the germline V gene are WSHSY and SAAADI. Deletions cut 8 bases from V and 0 bases from J, with 10 bases between. The data are from a study of glioma-infiltrating T cells. Study outcomes and limitations: Above-expected tissue-blood divergence occurred in all gliomas, most in low-grade ones.

The iRepertoire nested amplicon-rescue multiplex PCR amplified TCR alpha and beta CDR3s from RNA. One-step reverse transcription and amplification started from around 100-400 ng of tissue mRNA or PBMC total RNA. TCRdb ran MiXCR on the multiplex PCR reads and lists one entry per CDR3 protein. Of approximately 110,000 distinct CDR3 sequences listed, roughly 24% were seen once; the top ten hold 13% to 15%. This clonotype was obtained from a human donor with low-grade glioma or glioblastoma, undergoing nonglioma brain surgery, or in good health (not recorded which). The rearrangement joins TRBV10-2 to TRBJ1-1, with D perhaps TRBD1 (6 bases). The material sequenced was glioma tissue, nonneoplastic brain tissue, or PBMCs (not recorded which). The CDR3 protein is CASGQKVNTEAFF. Written as DNA, the CDR3 is TGCGCCAGCGGACAGAAAGTGAACACTGAAGCTTTCTTT.